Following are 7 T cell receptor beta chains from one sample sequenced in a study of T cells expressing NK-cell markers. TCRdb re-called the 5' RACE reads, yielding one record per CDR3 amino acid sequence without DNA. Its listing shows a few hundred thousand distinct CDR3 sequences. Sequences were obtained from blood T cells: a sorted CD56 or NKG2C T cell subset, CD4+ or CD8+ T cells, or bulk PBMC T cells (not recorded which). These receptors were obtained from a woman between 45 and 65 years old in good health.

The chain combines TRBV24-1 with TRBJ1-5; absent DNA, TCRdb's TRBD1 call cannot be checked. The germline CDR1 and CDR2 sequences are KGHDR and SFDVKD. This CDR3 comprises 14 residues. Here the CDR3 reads CATSQTAINQPQHF.

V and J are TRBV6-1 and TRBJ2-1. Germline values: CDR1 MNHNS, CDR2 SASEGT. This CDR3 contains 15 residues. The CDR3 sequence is CASSEALDGYNEQFF.

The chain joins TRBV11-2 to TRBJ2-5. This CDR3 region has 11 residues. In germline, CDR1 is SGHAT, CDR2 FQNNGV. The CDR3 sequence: CASSWLGTHYF.

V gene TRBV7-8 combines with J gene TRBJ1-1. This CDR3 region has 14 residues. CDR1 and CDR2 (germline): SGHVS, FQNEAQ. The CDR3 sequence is CASANSAENTEAFF.

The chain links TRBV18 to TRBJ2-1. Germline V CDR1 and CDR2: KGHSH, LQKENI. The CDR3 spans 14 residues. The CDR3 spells CASSPKLEYNEQFF.

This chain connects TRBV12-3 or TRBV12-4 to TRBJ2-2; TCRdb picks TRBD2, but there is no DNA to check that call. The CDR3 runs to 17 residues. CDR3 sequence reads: CASSSLGGGLGTGELFF.

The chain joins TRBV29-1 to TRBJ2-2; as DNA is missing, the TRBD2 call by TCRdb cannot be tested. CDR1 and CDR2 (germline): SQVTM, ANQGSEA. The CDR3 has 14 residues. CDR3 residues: CSASGTSFTGELFF.